A selection of T cell receptor beta chains follows, all from one sample in a study of STAT5B mutations in CD4+ large granular lymphocyte leukemia. Sequencing used immunoSEQ multiplex PCR; TCRdb keeps in-frame clones, though not all of them. The table shows about 30,000 clones, with 74% occurring only once. The sequenced sample was CD4+ T cells from blood buffy coats. The receptors stem from a human donor in good health. The CDR3 runs from the conserved cysteine through the conserved F or W. A D gene is named only where the DNA matches it firmly. Only part of the rows carry a size: once, few, many, or a class if the clone is expanded.

clone_size d_call j_call v_call cdr3_nt cdr3_aa
NA NA TRBJ1-1 TRBV7-2 TGTGCCAGCAGCCTGGGAGACCCGCACAACACTGAAGCTTTCTTT CASSLGDPHNTEAFF
NA TRBD1 TRBJ1-4 TRBV14 TGTGCCAGCAGCCGACAGGGTCGTGAAAAACTGTTTTTT CASSRQGREKLFF
NA TRBD1 TRBJ1-1 TRBV11-3 TGTGCCAGCAGCATCTTTGGGACAGCTAACACTGAAGCTTTCTTT CASSIFGTANTEAFF
NA NA TRBJ2-1 TRBV25-1 TGTGCCAGCAGTGAAAAGACCGAACCCTACAATGAGCAGTTCTTC CASSEKTEPYNEQFF
large NA TRBJ1-2 TRBV30 TGTGCCTGGAGATCGGGGGCTTATGGCTACACCTTC CAWRSGAYGYTF
NA TRBD2 TRBJ2-2 TRBV28 TGTGCGAGCGGGGGAATAATTCACACCGGGGAGCTGTTTTTT CASGGIIHTGELFF
NA NA TRBJ2-3 TRBV7-2 TGTGCCAGCAGCTTAGCCGTAGATACGCAGTATTTT CASSLAVDTQYF
few NA TRBJ1-1 TRBV28 TGTGCCAGCAGTCTACTGAGAGGGACGAACACTGAAGCTTTCTTT CASSLLRGTNTEAFF
NA NA TRBJ2-5 TRBV2 TGTGCCAGCAATATAACACCCATGGAGACCCAGTACTTC CASNITPMETQYF
NA NA TRBJ1-5 TRBV10-3 TGTGCCACTGCATTAGAGGAGCCACAGCCCCAGCATTTT CATALEEPQPQHF
NA TRBD1 TRBJ2-5 TRBV13 TGTGCCAGCAGCCCGGACAGGGTAGAGACCCAGTACTTC CASSPDRVETQYF
NA NA TRBJ1-3 TRBV6-6 TGTGCCAGCAGTTACTCTGTCTCTGGAAACACCATATATTTT CASSYSVSGNTIYF
NA NA TRBJ1-2 TRBV11-2 TGTGCCAGCAGCTCCAATATGGGTTCAGGGAACTATGGCTACACCTTC CASSSNMGSGNYGYTF
few NA TRBJ1-2 TRBV28 TGTGCCAGCACCCCCGGACAAGGCGTCGGAGTAGGCTACACCTTC CASTPGQGVGVGYTF
NA NA TRBJ1-5 TRBV10-3 TGTGCCATCAGTGAGTCGACAAATAGCAATCAGCCCCAGCATTTT CAISESTNSNQPQHF
once NA TRBJ2-1 TRBV5-1 TGCGCCAGCAGCTATGTAGGCGGAAACAATGAGCAGTTCTTC CASSYVGGNNEQFF
NA TRBD2 TRBJ2-5 TRBV6-5 TGTGCCAGCAGTCCCGGGGGGAGTGTGGAGACCCAGTACTTC CASSPGGSVETQYF
NA TRBD2 TRBJ2-2 TRBV27 TGTGCCAGCAGTCCCGAATCGGCGGGGGGTTATACCGGGGAGCTGTTTTTT CASSPESAGGYTGELFF
NA NA TRBJ1-3 TRBV5-6 TGTGCCAGCTTGCGGCTGAAATGGGGTAGCTCTGGAAACACCATATATTTT CASLRLKWGSSGNTIYF
NA NA TRBJ2-2 TRBV7-2 TGTGCCAGCAGCCTTAGAGGGGGGACGAACACCGGGGAGCTGTTTTTT CASSLRGGTNTGELFF
NA NA TRBJ1-2 TRBV7-9 TGTGCCAGCAGCCTTGTAATACCTAACTATGGCTACACCTTC CASSLVIPNYGYTF
NA NA TRBJ1-6 TRBV18 TGTGCCAGCTCGCTTGGCCCCGCGGACAATTCACCCCTCCACTTT CASSLGPADNSPLHF
NA TRBD2 TRBJ2-5 TRBV30 TGTGCCTGGAGTACGGGGACTAGCGGGATGGAAGAGACCCAGTACTTC CAWSTGTSGMEETQYF
NA TRBD1 TRBJ2-7 TRBV7-2 TGTGCCAGCAGTCTCTTTAGATTTACTCTTACCGGGACAGCAAATGAGCAGTACTTC CASSLFRFTLTGTANEQYF
NA NA TRBJ2-1 TRBV2 TGTGCCAGCAGAAACACAGAGCAGTTCTTC CASRNTEQFF
NA NA TRBJ2-1 TRBV20-1 TGCAGTGCTAGTATAAGGAATGAGCAGTTCTTC CSASIRNEQFF
few NA TRBJ1-1 TRBV2 TGTGCCAGCATACCAGACAGGAACACTGAAGCTTTCTTT CASIPDRNTEAFF
NA NA TRBJ1-2 TRBV2 TGTGCCAGCAGTGAAGCCGGCTATGGCTACACCTTC CASSEAGYGYTF
NA TRBD2 TRBJ2-3 TRBV5-1 TGCGCCAGCAGCCCGGGGGGACTAGCGGGCCCCCCAGATACGCAGTATTTT CASSPGGLAGPPDTQYF
once NA TRBJ2-1 TRBV7-3 TGTGCCAGCAGCTTACGGCATCGATCCTACAATGAGCAGTTCTTC CASSLRHRSYNEQFF
NA NA TRBJ2-3 TRBV11-2 TGTGCCAGCAGCTCGGCCGGGGTCACAGATACGCAGTATTTT CASSSAGVTDTQYF
few NA TRBJ1-6 TRBV6-6 TGTGCCAGCAGTTACTCGAGGCAGGGAAATTCACCCCTCCACTTT CASSYSRQGNSPLHF
NA NA TRBJ1-2 TRBV19 TGTGCCAGTAGTATAGCGGCCGGGGGCGCGACCTATGGCTACACCTTC CASSIAAGGATYGYTF
NA NA TRBJ1-2 TRBV11-2 TGTGCCAGCAGCTTAGGGTATGGCTACACCTTC CASSLGYGYTF
NA TRBD1 TRBJ1-2 TRBV4-2 TGTGCCAGCAGCCAAGATGGGGACAGATATGGCTACACCTTC CASSQDGDRYGYTF
NA NA TRBJ1-6 TRBV4-2 TGTGCCAGCAGCCAAGGGGAGGGTAATAATTCACCCCTCCACTTT CASSQGEGNNSPLHF
NA TRBD2 TRBJ2-1 TRBV4-3 TGCGCCAGCAGCCAAGAGCCCTTTTTTAGCGGGAGAGGCAATGAGCAGTTCTTC CASSQEPFFSGRGNEQFF
NA NA TRBJ1-5 TRBV19 TGTGCCAGTAGTGTTTTTCGGACTGGGGGACAGCCCCAGCATTTT CASSVFRTGGQPQHF
NA NA TRBJ1-6 TRBV6-4 TGTGCCAGCAGTTCCCTTCTTGGTTCACCCCTCCACTTT CASSSLLGSPLHF
once NA TRBJ2-3 TRBV6-5 TGTGCCAGCAGTTACGGAGCCGGCCCAGATACGCAGTATTTT CASSYGAGPDTQYF
NA NA TRBJ2-2 TRBV9 TGTGCCAGCGCCACAGACACCTCTAGGACCGGGGAGCTGTTTTTT CASATDTSRTGELFF
NA TRBD2 TRBJ2-5 TRBV14 TGTGCCAGCAGCCAATTAGCGGGAATCCAAGAGACCCAGTACTTC CASSQLAGIQETQYF
NA NA TRBJ2-1 TRBV15 TGTGCCACCAGCAGAGGGGGGTCGGAGTATCTGCAGTTCTTC CATSRGGSEYLQFF
NA TRBD1 TRBJ1-2 TRBV7-8 TGTGCCAGCAGCCTCCGGACAGGGGGCACCTATGGCTACACCTTC CASSLRTGGTYGYTF
once NA TRBJ1-3 TRBV19 TGTGCCAGTAGGACCCCAGCAGAGCCTGGAAACACCATATATTTT CASRTPAEPGNTIYF
NA NA TRBJ2-5 TRBV27 TGTGCCAGCAGTTGGTACACAAGCGTCCAAGAGACCCAGTACTTC CASSWYTSVQETQYF
NA TRBD2 TRBJ2-1 TRBV19 TGTGCCAGTAGTCCTAACCGCGGACTAGCGGGAGGGGGCTCCTACAATGAGCAGTTCTTC CASSPNRGLAGGGSYNEQFF
NA TRBD1 TRBJ2-7 TRBV7-7 TGTGCTAGCAGCAGGGACAGGGGCTACGAGCAGTACTTC CASSRDRGYEQYF
NA NA TRBJ1-1 TRBV18 TGTGCCAGCTCACCGCTCGACACTGAAGCTTTCTTT CASSPLDTEAFF
NA TRBD1 TRBJ2-6 TRBV7-2 TGTGCCAGCAGCCGCCGGACAGGGGCGATTGGTGGGGCCAACGTCCTGACTTTC CASSRRTGAIGGANVLTF
NA NA TRBJ2-2 TRBV18 TGTGCCAGCTCACCGGCGGGGACGAACACCGGGGAGCTGTTTTTT CASSPAGTNTGELFF
NA NA TRBJ1-2 TRBV6-6 TGTGCCAGCAGTTTTGGACTGGGGGAAAACTATGGCTACACCTTC CASSFGLGENYGYTF
NA NA TRBJ1-1 TRBV19 TGTGCCAGTAGTACCCTTACAGGGTCTCGTAGTACTGAAGCTTTCTTT CASSTLTGSRSTEAFF
NA NA TRBJ2-5 TRBV11-2 TGTGCCAGCAGCTTAGGGGCACAAGAGACCCAGTACTTC CASSLGAQETQYF